These 19 T cell receptor beta chains were all obtained from the same sample, sequenced in a study of T-cell reconstitution after alpha-beta-depleted transplantation in children. The authors prepared the TCRbeta library with unique molecular identifiers. A single record per CDR3 protein comes from TCRdb applying MiXCR to the PCR reads. The top ten hold roughly a fifth of the sample, which has about 90,000 distinct CDR3 sequences, less than 20% seen once. The sequencing used PBMCs, mostly from graft donor cells, collected 180 days after TCRalphabeta/CD19-depleted stem cell transplant. These receptors all come from a male patient aged 2 to 10 who had a stem cell transplant for acute lymphoblastic leukemia, so the T cells may come from the graft donor.

The chain joins TRBV3-1 to TRBJ2-7; D unresolved. CDR1 and CDR2 from the germline V gene are LGHDT and YNNKEL (reference sequence). The V and J ends lost 2 bases and 7 bases respectively, with 6 bases between them. The CDR3 extends over 11 amino acids. The CDR3: CASSQLGEQYF. CDR3 DNA sequence: TGTGCCAGCAGCCAACTGGGGGAGCAGTACTTC.

As regards this clonotype: A single base separates this from a much larger clone, so it may be a read error. The genes are TRBV6-1 and TRBJ2-5; D possibly corresponds to TRBD2 (7 bases). Trimming cost V 8 bases and J 2 bases, with 12 bases left between them. Germline loops: CDR1 MNHNS, CDR2 SASEGT. CDR3 size: 13 residues. The CDR3: CASGGAHQETQYF. The CDR3 region has the DNA TGTGCCAGCGGGGGGGCCCATCAAGAGACCCAGTACTTC.

This clonotype has ten or more counts. CDR3 nucleotide sequence: TGTGCCAGCAGCTTAACCGCGACAGGGATATCCTACGAGCAGTACTTC. Residues: CASSLTATGISYEQYF. The genes are TRBV7-3 and TRBJ2-7; 7 bases map to TRBD1. The CDR3 is made up of 16 amino acids. After removal of 0 bases from V and 1 base from J, the junction contained 6 bases not matched to a gene. Germline CDR1 is SGHTA and CDR2 is FQGTGA.

The chain carries TRBV7-2 and TRBJ2-7; 7 bases fit TRBD1. The germline V gene encodes CDR1 SGHTA and CDR2 FQGNSA. J gave up 0 bases and V 4 bases, and 6 bases lay outside the gene matches. This CDR3 is 15 amino acids long. Here the CDR3 reads CASSYDRAPSYEQYF. CDR3 nucleotides: TGTGCCAGCAGCTACGACAGGGCCCCCTCCTACGAGCAGTACTTC.

The J gene is TRBJ2-2, the V gene TRBV20-1; 12 nucleotides agree with TRBD2. V dropped 0 bases and J dropped 6; count of bases not matched to a gene: 5. There are 16 residues in the CDR3. The germline V gene has CDR1 DFQATT and CDR2 SNEGSKA (reference sequence). The DNA for the CDR3 is TGCAGTGCTAGAGATCTAGCGGGGGGGCTTGCCGGGGAGCTGTTTTTT. Its translation is CSARDLAGGLAGELFF.

This clonotype has only a few counts. V gene TRBV7-9 combines with J gene TRBJ2-1, with TRBD1 as a possible D gene (5 bases). The CDR3 has 13 amino acids. Germline V gene data show CDR1 as SEHNR and CDR2 as FQNEAQ (reference sequence). V was cut by 4 bases and J by 4 bases, with 8 bases left in between. The CDR3 sequence: CASSSRQYNEQFF. DNA for the CDR3: TGTGCCAGCAGCTCGAGACAGTACAATGAGCAGTTCTTC.

The table lists this clonotype with a few counts. The DNA of the CDR3 is TGTGCCAGCAGTTACTCGAGGACTAGCGGGGGAAACAATGAGCAGTTCTTC. Its translation is CASSYSRTSGGNNEQFF. The V call is TRBV6-5, the J call TRBJ2-1; 13 bases line up with TRBD2. CDR1 MNHEY and CDR2 SVGAGI come from the germline V gene. CDR3 length: 17 residues. The ends lost 0 bases at V and 5 bases at J; junction bases unmatched: 4.

This clonotype has a count of ten or more. J is TRBJ2-6 and V is TRBV2; a weak D match, TRBD1 (6 bases). Germline CDR1 reads SNHLY; CDR2 reads FYNNEI. Trimming cost V 6 bases and J 3 bases, with 12 bases left between them. This CDR3 is built from 15 residues. In DNA form, the CDR3 reads TGTGCCAGCAGGGTACAGGGCATTGGGGCCAACGTCCTGACTTTC. It is translated as CASRVQGIGANVLTF.

The CDR3 coding sequence is TGCAGCGTTCTGGGGGCAAATGGCTACACCTTC. Its protein product is CSVLGANGYTF. The rearrangement uses TRBV29-1 and TRBJ1-2; TRBD1 might be the D (6 bases). Trimming took 5 bases from V and 6 from J, leaving 10 bases between them. The length of the CDR3 is 11 residues. From germline, CDR1 is SQVTM and CDR2 ANQGSEA.

The chain has TRBV12-3 or TRBV12-4 and TRBJ2-2; the D gene is possibly TRBD1 (6 bases). The CDR3 length is 11 residues. Between the trimmed V and J ends, which lost 10 bases and 7 bases, there was a span of 10 bases. CDR3 in amino acids: CAIPGHGELFF. CDR3 sequence (DNA): TGTGCCATTCCGGGACACGGGGAGCTGTTTTTT.

This clonotype was seen at least ten times. This chain uses TRBV12-3 or TRBV12-4 with TRBJ2-2, with D uncertain. V gave up 3 bases and J gave up 6 bases, with 14 bases separating them. The CDR3 contains 15 residues. The DNA of the CDR3 is TGTGCCAGCAGTTTCCGGCCGGCATCGCCCGGGGAGCTGTTTTTT. It specifies CASSFRPASPGELFF.

Only a few counts were recorded for this clonotype. This chain connects TRBV7-9 to TRBJ2-7; 11 bases fit TRBD2. Per germline, CDR1 SEHNR and CDR2 FQNEAQ (reference sequence). The CDR3 length is 14 residues. With 6 bases clipped from V and 2 bases from J, the junction kept 3 bases outside the gene matches. The CDR3 is CASSPSGGPYEQYF. As DNA, the CDR3 is TGTGCCAGCAGTCCTAGCGGGGGGCCCTACGAGCAGTACTTC.

This clonotype was picked up a small number of times. Here the CDR3 DNA reads TGTGCCAGCAGCTTAGCGGGGGGACTCCAAGAGACCCAGTACTTC. Encoded protein: CASSLAGGLQETQYF. V and J are TRBV7-9 and TRBJ2-5; tentatively, D is TRBD2 (6 bases). The CDR3 has 15 amino acids. Deletions cut 0 bases from V and 1 base from J, with 9 bases between. Germline assignment: CDR1 SEHNR and CDR2 FQNEAQ (reference sequence).

The CDR3 region is CASSLSEGALHTDTQYF. The CDR3 nucleotides read TGTGCCAGCAGTTTATCGGAGGGGGCCCTCCACACAGATACGCAGTATTTT. The chain uses TRBV27 and TRBJ2-3; possibly TRBD1 for D (7 bases). This CDR3 spans 17 amino acids. Germline-derived CDR1 and CDR2 are MNHEY and SMNVEV (reference sequence). Deletions cut 0 bases from V and 2 bases from J, with 15 bases between.

A note on this clonotype: A much larger clone differs by one base, so this may be a read error. The genes are TRBV7-2 and TRBJ2-5; D tentatively fits TRBD1 or TRBD2 (5 bases each). Germline CDR1 and CDR2: SGHTA and FQGNSA. The CDR3 runs to 16 residues. V dropped 0 bases and J dropped 4 bases, with 15 bases sitting between them. This CDR3 reads CASSLASPAGTETQYF. CDR3 nucleotide sequence: TGTGCCAGCAGCTTAGCGTCCCCCGCAGGGACAGAGACCCAGTACTTC.

V gene TRBV25-1 combines with J gene TRBJ1-5; possibly TRBD1 for D (6 bases). The length of the CDR3 is 16 residues. The germline V and J ends were trimmed by 1 base and 2 bases, with 12 bases remaining between them. Germline V gene sequence: CDR1 MGHDK, CDR2 SYGVNS. CDR3 protein: CASSESGGLGNQPQHF. CDR3 in DNA: TGTGCCAGCAGTGAATCGGGGGGGCTAGGCAATCAGCCCCAGCATTTT.

The chain links TRBV11-2 to TRBJ2-5; TRBD2 aligns across 9 bases. The V gene end was trimmed by 2 bases and the J gene end by 2 bases; junction bases not matched to a gene: 12. From germline, CDR1 is SGHAT and CDR2 FQNNGV. This CDR3 has 18 amino acids. The CDR3 loop is CASSLFDVSTSGQETQYF. CDR3 coding DNA: TGTGCCAGCAGCTTATTTGATGTTTCGACTAGCGGACAAGAGACCCAGTACTTC.

This chain uses TRBV3-1 with TRBJ2-1; 8 bases line up with TRBD2. The germline V gene has CDR1 LGHDT and CDR2 YNNKEL (reference sequence). The CDR3 has 15 residues. The ends lost 2 bases at V and 7 bases at J; junction bases unmatched: 7. The CDR3 DNA is TGTGCCAGCAGCCAACAACGGGGGGGCCGTAATGAGCAGTTCTTC. It is translated as CASSQQRGGRNEQFF.

This clonotype came up a few times. J is TRBJ2-6 and V is TRBV18; D unclear. There are 15 residues in the CDR3. V lost 3 bases and J 0 bases, leaving 6 bases between the germline ends. CDR1 is KGHSH, CDR2 LQKENI, per germline. The CDR3 sequence: CASSPQSSGANVLTF. The CDR3 DNA is TGTGCCAGCTCACCCCAGAGCTCTGGGGCCAACGTCCTGACTTTC.